Here is one T cell receptor beta chain with its context. Its target is unknown. This specimen belongs to a study of cytomegalovirus exposure and HLA in healthy donors. Study-wide points: Several top significant clusters appeared, in a later analysis, to be linked to common viral pathogens. In a later analysis, a missense DCLRE1C variant was linked to TCR beta V- and J-gene trimming.

The PCR used 60 Vbeta and 13 Jbeta primers. Profiled with immunoSEQ multiplex PCR; TCRdb holds only in-frame clones, not every one. This sample has about 190,000 clones; roughly 80% occur once, and the top ten carry 1.5% to 2%. The CDR3 has 16 amino acids. The V gene end was trimmed by 3 bases and the J gene end by 2 bases; junction bases not matched to a gene: 6. Germline CDR1 MNHEY, CDR2 SMNVEV (reference sequence). The sequenced sample consisted of PBMCs. This TCR derives from a woman between 18 and 29 years old in good health and CMV-seronegative. The chain joins TRBV27 to TRBJ2-3, with TRBD2 matching over 9 bases. For the CDR3, the DNA is TGTGCCAGCAGTTTCTGGCGGGGGGGGAACACAGATACGCAGTATTTT. This codes for CASSFWRGGNTDTQYF.